This TCR beta chain was captured in a study of beta chain features in type 1 diabetes. The whole isolated RNA underwent reverse transcription, so sequencing captured expressed TCRB transcripts. Here immunoSEQ multiplex PCR was the method, and the copy in TCRdb shows in-frame clones only, minus some. This table holds about 340,000 clones, approximately 9.9% found once. V was cut by 3 bases and J by 5 bases, with 12 bases left in between. This CDR3 has 13 amino acids. Germline V CDR1 and CDR2: SGHRS, YFSETQ. Turning to this clone: The antigen is not known.

Whole-study results and caveats: Cells carrying high TCR expression could end up over-represented when cDNA is sequenced. TCRB CDR3s were moderately but significantly shorter in Type 1 diabetes patients in all four CD4+ subsets.

The specimen sequenced was central memory CD4+ T cells from blood. The V call is TRBV5-1, the J call TRBJ2-7; D may be TRBD1 (5 bases). The sequence derives from a young man with type 1 diabetes. In DNA, the CDR3 is TGCGCCAGCAGCTCCCTTCAGGGCCACGAGCAGTACTTC. Protein: CASSSLQGHEQYF.